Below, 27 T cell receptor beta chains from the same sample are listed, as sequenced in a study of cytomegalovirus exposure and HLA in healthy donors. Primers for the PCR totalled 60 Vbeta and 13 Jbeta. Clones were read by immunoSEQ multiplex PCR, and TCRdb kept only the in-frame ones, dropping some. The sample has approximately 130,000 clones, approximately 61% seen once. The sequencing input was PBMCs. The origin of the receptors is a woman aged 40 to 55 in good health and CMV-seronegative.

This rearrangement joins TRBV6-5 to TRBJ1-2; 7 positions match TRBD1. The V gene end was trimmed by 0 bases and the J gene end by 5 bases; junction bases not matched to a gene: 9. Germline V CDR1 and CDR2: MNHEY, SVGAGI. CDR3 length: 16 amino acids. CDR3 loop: CASSYSAWDSRYGYTF. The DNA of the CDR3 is TGTGCCAGCAGTTACTCGGCATGGGACAGTCGATATGGCTACACCTTC.

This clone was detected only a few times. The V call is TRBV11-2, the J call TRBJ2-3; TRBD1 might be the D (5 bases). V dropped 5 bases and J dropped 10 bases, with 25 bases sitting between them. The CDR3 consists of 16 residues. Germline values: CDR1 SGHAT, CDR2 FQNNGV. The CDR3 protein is CASSPIWWGLSMAQYF. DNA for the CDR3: TGTGCCAGCAGCCCCATATGGTGGGGCCTGAGCATGGCGCAGTATTTT. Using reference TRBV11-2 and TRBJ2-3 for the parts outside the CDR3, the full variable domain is EAGVAQSPRYKIIEKRQSVAFWCNPISGHATLYWYQQILGQGPKLLIQFQNNGVVDDSQLPKDRFSAERLKGVDSTLKIQPAKLEDSAVYLCASSPIWWGLSMAQYFGPGTRLTVL.

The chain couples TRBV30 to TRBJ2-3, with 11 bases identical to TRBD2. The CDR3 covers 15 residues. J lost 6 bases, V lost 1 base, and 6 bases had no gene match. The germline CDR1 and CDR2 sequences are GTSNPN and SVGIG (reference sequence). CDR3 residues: CAWSASGGRWDTQYF. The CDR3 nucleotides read TGTGCCTGGAGTGCTAGCGGGGGGAGGTGGGATACGCAGTATTTT.

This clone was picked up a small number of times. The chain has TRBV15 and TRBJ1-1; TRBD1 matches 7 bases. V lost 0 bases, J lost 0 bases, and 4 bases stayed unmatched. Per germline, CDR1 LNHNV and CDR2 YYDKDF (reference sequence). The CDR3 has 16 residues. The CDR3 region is CATSREQGRLNTEAFF. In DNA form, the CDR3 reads TGTGCCACCAGCAGAGAACAGGGGCGGTTGAACACTGAAGCTTTCTTT.

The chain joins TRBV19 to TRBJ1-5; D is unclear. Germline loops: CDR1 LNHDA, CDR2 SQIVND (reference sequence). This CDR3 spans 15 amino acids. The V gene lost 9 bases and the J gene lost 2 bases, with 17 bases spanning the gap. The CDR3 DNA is TGTGCCAGCCAGTTGAGGTGGTGGGGCAATCAGCCCCAGCATTTT. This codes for CASQLRWWGNQPQHF. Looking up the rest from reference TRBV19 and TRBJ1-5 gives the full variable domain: DGGITQSPKYLFRKEGQNVTLSCEQNLNHDAMYWYRQDPGQGLRLIYYSQIVNDFQKGDIAEGYSVSREKKESFPLTVTSAQKNPTAFYLCASQLRWWGNQPQHFGDGTRLSIL.

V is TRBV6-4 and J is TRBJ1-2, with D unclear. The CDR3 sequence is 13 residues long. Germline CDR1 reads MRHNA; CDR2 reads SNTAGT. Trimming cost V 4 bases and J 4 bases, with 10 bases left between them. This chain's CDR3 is CASSANALYGYTF. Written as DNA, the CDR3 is TGTGCCAGCAGTGCAAACGCACTCTATGGCTACACCTTC.

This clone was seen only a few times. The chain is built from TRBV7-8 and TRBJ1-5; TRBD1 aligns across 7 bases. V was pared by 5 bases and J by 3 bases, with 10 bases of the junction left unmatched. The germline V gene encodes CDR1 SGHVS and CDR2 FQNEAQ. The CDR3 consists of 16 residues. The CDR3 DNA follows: TGTGCCAGCAGCAAGGACAGGCCCCGTAACAATCAGCCCCAGCATTTT. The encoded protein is CASSKDRPRNNQPQHF.

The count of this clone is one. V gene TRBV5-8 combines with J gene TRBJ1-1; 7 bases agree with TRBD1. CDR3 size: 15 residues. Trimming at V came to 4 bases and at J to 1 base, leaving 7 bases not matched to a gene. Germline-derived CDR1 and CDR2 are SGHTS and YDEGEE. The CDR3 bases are TGTGCCAGCAGCGCCTTCAGGGGGAGGAACACTGAAGCTTTCTTT. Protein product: CASSAFRGRNTEAFF.

CDR3 bases: TGTGCCAGCAGCTCCCCCACCCTAGCTCTGCAGTTCTTC. Translated: CASSSPTLALQFF. This chain links TRBV7-2 with TRBJ2-1; tentative D call: TRBD2 (5 bases). V was shortened by 4 bases and J by 12 bases, with 16 bases between the two germline ends. Germline V gene data show CDR1 as SGHTA and CDR2 as FQGNSA. CDR3 length equals 13 residues.

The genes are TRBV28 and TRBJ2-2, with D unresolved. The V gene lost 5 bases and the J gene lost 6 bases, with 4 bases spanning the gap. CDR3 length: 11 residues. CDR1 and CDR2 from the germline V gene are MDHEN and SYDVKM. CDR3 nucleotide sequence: TGTGCCAGCAGTATAGCCGGGGAGCTGTTTTTT. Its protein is CASSIAGELFF. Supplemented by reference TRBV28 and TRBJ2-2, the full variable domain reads DVKVTQSSRYLVKRTGEKVFLECVQDMDHENMFWYRQDPGLGLRLIYFSYDVKMKEKGDIPEGYSVSREKKERFSLILESASTNQTSMYLCASSIAGELFFGEGSRLTVL.

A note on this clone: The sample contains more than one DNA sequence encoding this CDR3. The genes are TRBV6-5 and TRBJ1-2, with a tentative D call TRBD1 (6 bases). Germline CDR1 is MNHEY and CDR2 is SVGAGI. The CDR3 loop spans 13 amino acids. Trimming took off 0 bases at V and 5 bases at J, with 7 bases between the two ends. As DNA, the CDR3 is TGTGCCAGCAGTTACTCGAGGGGGTATGGCTACACCTTC. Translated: CASSYSRGYGYTF.

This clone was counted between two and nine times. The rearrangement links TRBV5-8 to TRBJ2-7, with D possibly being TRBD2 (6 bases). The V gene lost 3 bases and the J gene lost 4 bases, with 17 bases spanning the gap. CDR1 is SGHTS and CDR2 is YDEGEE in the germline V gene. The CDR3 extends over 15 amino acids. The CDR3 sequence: CASSWNQGGGYEQYF. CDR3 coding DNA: TGTGCCAGCAGCTGGAATCAGGGTGGGGGGTACGAGCAGTACTTC. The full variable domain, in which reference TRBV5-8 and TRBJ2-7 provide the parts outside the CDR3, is EAGVTQSPTHLIKTRGQQATLRCSPISGHTSVYWYQQALGLGLQFLLWYDEGEERNRGNFPPRFSGRQFPNYSSELNVNALELEDSALYLCASSWNQGGGYEQYFGPGTRLTVT.

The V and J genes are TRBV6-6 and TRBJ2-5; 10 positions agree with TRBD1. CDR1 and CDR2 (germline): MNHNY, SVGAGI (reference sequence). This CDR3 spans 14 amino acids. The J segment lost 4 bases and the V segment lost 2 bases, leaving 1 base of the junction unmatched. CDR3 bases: TGTGCCAGCAGTTACGGGACAGGGGCAGAGACCCAGTACTTC. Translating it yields CASSYGTGAETQYF.

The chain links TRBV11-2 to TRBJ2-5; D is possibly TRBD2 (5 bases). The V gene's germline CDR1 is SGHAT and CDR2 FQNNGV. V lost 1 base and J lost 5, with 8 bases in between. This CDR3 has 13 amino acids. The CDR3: CASSLGTSETQYF. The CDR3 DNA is TGTGCCAGCAGCTTAGGGACTTCGGAGACCCAGTACTTC.

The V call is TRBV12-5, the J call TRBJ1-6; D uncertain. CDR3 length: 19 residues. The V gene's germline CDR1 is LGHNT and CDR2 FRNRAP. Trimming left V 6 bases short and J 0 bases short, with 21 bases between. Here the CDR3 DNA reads TGTGCTAGTGGGTACCAAGGAGCCCCGCTGGGCTCCTATAATTCACCCCTCCACTTT. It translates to CASGYQGAPLGSYNSPLHF.

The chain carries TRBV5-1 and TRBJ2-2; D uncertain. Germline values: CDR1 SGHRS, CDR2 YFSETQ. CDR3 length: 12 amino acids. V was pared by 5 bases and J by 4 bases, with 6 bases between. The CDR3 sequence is CASRLSTGELFF. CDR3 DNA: TGCGCCAGCAGACTTTCCACCGGGGAGCTGTTTTTT.

This CDR3 reads CASSRSQGYGYTF. The CDR3 DNA is TGTGCCAGCAGTCGGTCGCAGGGCTATGGCTACACCTTC. The chain carries TRBV27 and TRBJ1-2, with a weak D call TRBD1 (5 bases). V dropped 5 bases and J dropped 4 bases, with 11 bases sitting between them. The CDR3 spans 13 residues. Germline V gene sequence: CDR1 MNHEY, CDR2 SMNVEV (reference sequence).

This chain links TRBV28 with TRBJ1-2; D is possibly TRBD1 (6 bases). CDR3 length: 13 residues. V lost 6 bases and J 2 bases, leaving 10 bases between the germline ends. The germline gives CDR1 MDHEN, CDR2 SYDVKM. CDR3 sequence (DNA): TGTGCCAGCAGCGTCGGACAGAACTATGGCTACACCTTC. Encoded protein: CASSVGQNYGYTF.

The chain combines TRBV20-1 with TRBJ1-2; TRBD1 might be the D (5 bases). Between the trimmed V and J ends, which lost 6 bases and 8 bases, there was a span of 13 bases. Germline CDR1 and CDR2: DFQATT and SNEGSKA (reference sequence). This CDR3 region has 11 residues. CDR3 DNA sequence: TGCAGTGCCAGGGCTCCGGGCGGCTACACCTTC. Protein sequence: CSARAPGGYTF.

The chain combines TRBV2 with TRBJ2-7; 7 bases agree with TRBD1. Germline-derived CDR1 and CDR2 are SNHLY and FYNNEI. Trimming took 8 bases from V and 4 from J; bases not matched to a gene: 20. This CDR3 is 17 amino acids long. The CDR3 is CASASSPGQTILYEQYF. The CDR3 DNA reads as TGTGCCAGCGCGTCTAGTCCGGGACAGACAATATTATACGAGCAGTACTTC.

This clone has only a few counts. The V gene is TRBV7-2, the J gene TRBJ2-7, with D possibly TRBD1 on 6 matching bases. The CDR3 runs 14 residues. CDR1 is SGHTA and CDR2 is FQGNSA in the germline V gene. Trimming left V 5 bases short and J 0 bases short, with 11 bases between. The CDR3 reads CASSAGVRSYEQYF. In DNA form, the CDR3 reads TGTGCCAGCAGCGCAGGGGTCCGCTCCTACGAGCAGTACTTC.

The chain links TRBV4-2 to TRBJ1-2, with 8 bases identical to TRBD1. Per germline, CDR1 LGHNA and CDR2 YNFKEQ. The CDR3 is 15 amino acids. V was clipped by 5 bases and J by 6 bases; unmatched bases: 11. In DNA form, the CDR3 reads TGTGCCAGCAGCTCCAGCCCGGGACAGGCTGATGGCTACACCTTC. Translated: CASSSSPGQADGYTF.

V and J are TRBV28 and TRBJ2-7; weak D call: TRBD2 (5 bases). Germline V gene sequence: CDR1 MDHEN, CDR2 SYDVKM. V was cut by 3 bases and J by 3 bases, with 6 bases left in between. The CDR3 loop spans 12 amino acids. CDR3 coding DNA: TGTGCCAGCAGTTTTGGACTCTACGAGCAGTACTTC. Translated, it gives CASSFGLYEQYF.

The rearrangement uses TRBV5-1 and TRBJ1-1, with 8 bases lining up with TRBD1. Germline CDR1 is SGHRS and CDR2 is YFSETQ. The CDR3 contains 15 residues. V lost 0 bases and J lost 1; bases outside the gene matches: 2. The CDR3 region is CASSLVGTGNTEAFF. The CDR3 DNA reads TGCGCCAGCAGCTTGGTCGGGACAGGGAACACTGAAGCTTTCTTT.

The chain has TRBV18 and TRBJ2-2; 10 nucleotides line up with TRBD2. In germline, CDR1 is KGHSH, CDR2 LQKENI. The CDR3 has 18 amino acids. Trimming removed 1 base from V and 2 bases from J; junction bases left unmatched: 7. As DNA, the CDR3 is TGTGCCAGCTCACCACGACCGGGGACTAGCGAAAACACCGGGGAGCTGTTTTTT. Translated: CASSPRPGTSENTGELFF.

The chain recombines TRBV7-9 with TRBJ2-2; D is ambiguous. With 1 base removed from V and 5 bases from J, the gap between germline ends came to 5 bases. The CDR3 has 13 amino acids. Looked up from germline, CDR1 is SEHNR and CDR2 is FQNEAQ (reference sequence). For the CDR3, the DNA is TGTGCCAGCAGCTTAGTCCCTACCGGGGAGCTGTTTTTT. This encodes CASSLVPTGELFF. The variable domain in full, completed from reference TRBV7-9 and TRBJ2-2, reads DTGVSQNPRHKITKRGQNVTFRCDPISEHNRLYWYRQTLGQGPEFLTYFQNEAQLEKSRLLSDRFSAERPKGSFSTLEIQRTEQGDSAMYLCASSLVPTGELFFGEGSRLTVL.

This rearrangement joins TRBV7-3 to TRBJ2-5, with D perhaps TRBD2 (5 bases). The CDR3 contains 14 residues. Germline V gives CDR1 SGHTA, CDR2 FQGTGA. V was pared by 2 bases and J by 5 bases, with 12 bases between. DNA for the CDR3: TGTGCCAGCAGCTTAGGAGTCGGGATGGAGACCCAGTACTTC. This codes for CASSLGVGMETQYF.